Given below is one TCR beta chain in context. The data are from a study of T cells in narcolepsy. Clones were sequenced by immunoSEQ multiplex PCR, and TCRdb holds only the in-frame ones, with some missing. The profile shows about 34,000 clones, 75% to 90% of them singletons. CDR1 is LNHDA and CDR2 is SQIVND in the germline V gene (reference sequence). Trimming took off 5 bases at V and 7 bases at J, with 14 bases between the two ends. The length of the CDR3 is 14 residues. The chain recombines TRBV19 with TRBJ1-4; tentatively, D is TRBD1 (5 bases). The sequencing sample was made of CD45RA- memory CD4+ T cells from PBMCs. This clonotype originated in a human donor with narcolepsy. CDR3 DNA: TGTGCCAGTAGTGCTCAAGGGGTGGTTGAAAAACTGTTTTTT. Encoded protein: CASSAQGVVEKLFF.